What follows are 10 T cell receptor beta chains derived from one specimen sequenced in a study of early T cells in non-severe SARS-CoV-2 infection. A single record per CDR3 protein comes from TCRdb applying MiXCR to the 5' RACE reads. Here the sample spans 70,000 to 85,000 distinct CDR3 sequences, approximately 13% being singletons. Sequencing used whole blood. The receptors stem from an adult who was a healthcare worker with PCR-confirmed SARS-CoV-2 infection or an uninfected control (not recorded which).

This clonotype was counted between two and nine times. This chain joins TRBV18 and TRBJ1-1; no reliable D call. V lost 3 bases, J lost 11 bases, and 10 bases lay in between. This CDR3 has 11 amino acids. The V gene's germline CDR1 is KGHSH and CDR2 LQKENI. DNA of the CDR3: TGTGCCAGCTCACCGACCCTAGGGGCTTTCTTT. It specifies CASSPTLGAFF. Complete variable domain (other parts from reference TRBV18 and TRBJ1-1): NAGVMQNPRHLVRRRGQEARLRCSPMKGHSHVYWYRQLPEEGLKFMVYLQKENIIDESGMPKERFSAEFPKEGPSILRIQQVVRGDSAAYFCASSPTLGAFFGQGTRLTVV.

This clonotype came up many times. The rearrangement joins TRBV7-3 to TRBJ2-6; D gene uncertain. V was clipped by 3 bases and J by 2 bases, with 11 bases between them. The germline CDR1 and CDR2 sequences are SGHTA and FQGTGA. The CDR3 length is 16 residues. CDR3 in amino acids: CASSFDPRPGANVLTF. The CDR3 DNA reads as TGTGCCAGCAGCTTCGACCCGCGCCCTGGGGCCAACGTCCTGACTTTC.

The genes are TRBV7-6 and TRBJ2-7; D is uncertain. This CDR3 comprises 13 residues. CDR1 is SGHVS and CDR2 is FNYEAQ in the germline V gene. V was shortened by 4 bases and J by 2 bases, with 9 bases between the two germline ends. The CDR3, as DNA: TGTGCCAGCAGCTCGATAGGAACCTACGAGCAGTACTTC. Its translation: CASSSIGTYEQYF.

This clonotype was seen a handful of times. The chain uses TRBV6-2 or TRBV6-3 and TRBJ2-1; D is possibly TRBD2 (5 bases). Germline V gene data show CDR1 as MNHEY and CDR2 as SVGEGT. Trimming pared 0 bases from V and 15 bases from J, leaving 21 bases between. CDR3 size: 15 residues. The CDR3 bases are TGTGCCAGCAGTTACTCGAACCTAGCTTTGGGCGAGGGGTTCTTC. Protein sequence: CASSYSNLALGEGFF.

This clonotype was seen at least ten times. The CDR3 nucleotides are TGCGCCAGCAGTGCGGGACTAGGGGGGAGCAATGAGCAGTTCTTC. This sequence encodes CASSAGLGGSNEQFF. This rearrangement joins TRBV10-2 to TRBJ2-1; 8 bases map to TRBD2. Germline V gene lookup returns CDR1 WSHSY and CDR2 SAAADI. V was clipped by 4 bases and J by 6 bases; unmatched bases: 8. The CDR3 runs 15 residues.

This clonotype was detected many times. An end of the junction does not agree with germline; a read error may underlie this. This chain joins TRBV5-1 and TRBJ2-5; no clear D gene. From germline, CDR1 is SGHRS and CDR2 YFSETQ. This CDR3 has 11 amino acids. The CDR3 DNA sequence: TGTGCCAGCAGTTTACAAGAGACCCAGTACTTC. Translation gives CASSLQETQYF.

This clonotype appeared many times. CDR3 region: CASSLGHGIIKQGEQFF. In DNA, the CDR3 is TGTGCCAGCAGCCTGGGACATGGGATAATAAAACAAGGGGAGCAGTTCTTC. The chain is built from TRBV11-1 and TRBJ2-1; perhaps TRBD1 as D (6 bases). Trimming removed 5 bases at V and 10 bases at J, with 27 bases between. Germline CDR1 and CDR2: SGHAT and FQDESV (reference sequence). The CDR3 is 17 residues long.

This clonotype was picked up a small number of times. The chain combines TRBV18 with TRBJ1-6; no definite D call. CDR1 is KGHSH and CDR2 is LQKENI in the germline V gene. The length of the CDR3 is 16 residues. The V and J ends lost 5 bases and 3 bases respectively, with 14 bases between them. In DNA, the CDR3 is TGTGCCAGCTCAACTGATGGTGCCTACTATAATTCACCCCTCCACTTT. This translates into CASSTDGAYYNSPLHF. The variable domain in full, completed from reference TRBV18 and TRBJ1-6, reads NAGVMQNPRHLVRRRGQEARLRCSPMKGHSHVYWYRQLPEEGLKFMVYLQKENIIDESGMPKERFSAEFPKEGPSILRIQQVVRGDSAAYFCASSTDGAYYNSPLHFGNGTRLTVT.

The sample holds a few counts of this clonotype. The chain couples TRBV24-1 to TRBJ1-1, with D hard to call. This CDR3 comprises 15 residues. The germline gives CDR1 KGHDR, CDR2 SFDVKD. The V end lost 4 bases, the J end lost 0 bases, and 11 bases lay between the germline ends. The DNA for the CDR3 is TGTGCCACCAGTGAGTGCCGGCACATGAACACTGAAGCTTTCTTT. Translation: CATSECRHMNTEAFF.

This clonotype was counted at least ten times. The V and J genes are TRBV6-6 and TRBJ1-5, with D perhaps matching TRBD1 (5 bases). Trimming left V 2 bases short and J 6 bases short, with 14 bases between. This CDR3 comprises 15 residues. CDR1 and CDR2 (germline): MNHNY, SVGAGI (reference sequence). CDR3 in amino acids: CASSYQAGKSQPQHF. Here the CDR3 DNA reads TGTGCCAGCAGTTACCAAGCAGGGAAATCTCAGCCCCAGCATTTT.